This TCR beta chain was identified in a study of identical twins. The length of the CDR3 is 14 residues. The V end was cut by 0 bases, the J end by 7 bases, with 9 bases between. Germline V lookup: CDR1 MNHEY, CDR2 SVGAGI. A single record per CDR3 protein comes from TCRdb applying MiXCR to the 5' RACE reads. The table records about 210,000 distinct CDR3 sequences, approximately 9% of them present only once. All donors comprised healthy Caucasians. This sequence joins TRBV6-5 and TRBJ2-2, with a tentative D call TRBD2 (5 bases). The source material was memory (CD45RO+) T cells sorted from blood. The receptor's source is a woman aged 18-35 years in good health. The CDR3 loop reads CASSYSRVNGELFF. CDR3 bases: TGTGCCAGCAGTTACTCGCGGGTGAACGGGGAGCTGTTTTTT.